The 21 T cell receptor beta chains below were found in one sample sequenced in a study of T cells in Graves' hyperthyroidism and ophthalmopathy. The investigators amplified TCR beta CDR3 regions from RNA transcripts. The TCR CDR3 first-round RT-PCR relied on the HTBI primer set. TCRdb recomputed calls from the multiplex PCR reads with MiXCR, one row per CDR3 protein. The sample lists about 350,000 distinct CDR3 sequences, approximately 15% occurring once. The sample taken for sequencing was blood. These receptors all stem from a woman in her thirties with Graves' hyperthyroidism.

V and J are TRBV7-9 and TRBJ1-3; no clear D. CDR1 and CDR2 (germline): SEHNR, FQNEAQ (reference sequence). The CDR3 covers 16 residues. V was pared by 5 bases and J by 0 bases, with 14 bases between. The CDR3 here is CASSAVELISGNTIYF. The CDR3 DNA reads TGTGCCAGCAGCGCCGTAGAGTTGATCTCTGGAAACACCATATATTTT.

The V call is TRBV25-1, the J call TRBJ1-1; no clear D gene. The CDR3 length is 14 residues. CDR1 is MGHDK and CDR2 is SYGVNS in the germline V gene. V was trimmed by 3 bases and J by 5 bases, leaving 13 bases between them. The DNA of the CDR3 is TGTGCCAGCAGTGACACATCTGGGTGGACTGAAGCTTTCTTT. It encodes CASSDTSGWTEAFF.

This clonotype came up many times. The chain recombines TRBV7-3 with TRBJ2-1, with D perhaps TRBD2 (5 bases). V lost 4 bases to trimming and J lost 0 bases, with 13 bases between them. The CDR3 runs to 16 residues. Germline CDR1 reads SGHTA; CDR2 reads FQGTGA. The CDR3 nucleotides read TGTGCCAGCAGCTCCTTAGCGAGTAGCTCCTACAATGAGCAGTTCTTC. Its protein is CASSSLASSSYNEQFF.

This clonotype was seen ten or more times. The V call is TRBV24-1, the J call TRBJ2-6; no reliable D call. In germline, CDR1 is KGHDR, CDR2 SFDVKD. The CDR3 sequence is 16 residues long. Trimming cost V 4 bases and J 4 bases, with 13 bases left between them. The CDR3 bases are TGTGCCACCAGTGAATCACGGAGTAGCGGGGCCAACGTCCTGACTTTC. Protein product: CATSESRSSGANVLTF.

In this sample, this clonotype turned up many times. The chain recombines TRBV7-2 with TRBJ2-4, with 10 bases aligning to TRBD2. Germline V gives CDR1 SGHTA, CDR2 FQGNSA. There are 15 residues in the CDR3. The V gene end was trimmed by 5 bases and the J gene end by 8 bases; junction bases not matched to a gene: 9. This CDR3 reads CASSRETGTSDIQYF. The CDR3 region has the DNA TGTGCCAGCAGCCGTGAAACAGGGACTAGCGACATTCAGTACTTC.

The V gene is TRBV10-3, the J gene TRBJ1-2; a weak D match, TRBD1 (6 bases). V dropped 4 bases and J dropped 2 bases, with 11 bases sitting between them. The CDR3 loop spans 14 amino acids. Germline V gene lookup returns CDR1 ENHRY and CDR2 SYGVKD. The CDR3 DNA reads TGTGCCATCAGTGGGCCCGACAGGAACTATGGCTACACCTTC. Residues: CAISGPDRNYGYTF.

V and J are TRBV6-1 and TRBJ2-7; 9 bases map to TRBD1. Per germline, CDR1 MNHNS and CDR2 SASEGT. V dropped 5 bases and J dropped 1; count of bases not matched to a gene: 12. The CDR3 loop spans 17 amino acids. CDR3 sequence (DNA): TGTGCCAGCAGTACCGGGGTAATGGGGACAGGGTCCTACGAGCAGTACTTC. It yields the protein CASSTGVMGTGSYEQYF.

This clonotype has a handful of counts. The chain has TRBV4-2 and TRBJ2-6, with D perhaps matching TRBD1 (5 bases). V lost 0 bases and J lost 3, with 6 bases in between. The CDR3 is 15 residues long. Germline V CDR1 and CDR2: LGHNA, YNFKEQ. The CDR3 here is CASSQDRDGANVLTF. The CDR3 DNA sequence: TGTGCCAGCAGCCAAGACAGGGATGGGGCCAACGTCCTGACTTTC.

In its sample, this clonotype was seen a few times. This rearrangement joins TRBV12-3 or TRBV12-4 to TRBJ2-2; D possibly corresponds to TRBD1 (5 bases). V was clipped by 4 bases and J by 2 bases, with 8 bases between them. CDR3 length equals 14 residues. CDR3 DNA: TGTGCCAGCAGTTCTAGGGGTAACACCGGGGAGCTGTTTTTT. Translating it yields CASSSRGNTGELFF.

This clonotype was counted between two and nine times. This CDR3 is CASVSGGIQYF. The DNA of the CDR3 is TGTGCCAGCGTGTCGGGCGGCATTCAGTACTTC. The chain uses TRBV28 and TRBJ2-4; D remains unclear. Germline CDR1 is MDHEN and CDR2 is SYDVKM. There are 11 residues in the CDR3. Trimming stripped 8 bases from V and 9 bases from J, with 11 bases between.

This clonotype was detected many times. V is TRBV6-1 and J is TRBJ2-5; unclear D gene. Between the trimmed V and J ends, which lost 5 bases and 1 base, there was a span of 14 bases. Germline V gene lookup returns CDR1 MNHNS and CDR2 SASEGT. The CDR3 loop spans 15 amino acids. The CDR3 loop reads CASSPRRMGQETQYF. As DNA, the CDR3 is TGTGCCAGCAGTCCCCGGCGGATGGGCCAAGAGACCCAGTACTTC.

This clonotype was seen only a few times. V and J are TRBV4-1 and TRBJ2-5, with D possibly being TRBD1 (6 bases). V was cut by 0 bases and J by 1 base, with 9 bases left in between. Germline values: CDR1 MGHRA, CDR2 YSYEKL. The CDR3 loop spans 15 amino acids. In DNA form, the CDR3 reads TGCGCCAGCAGCCAAGATGGGGACATCCAAGAGACCCAGTACTTC. The encoded protein is CASSQDGDIQETQYF.

This clonotype has only a few counts. The chain links TRBV5-5 to TRBJ1-4; D gene unclear. This CDR3 is built from 13 residues. The germline V gene has CDR1 SGHKS and CDR2 YYEKEE (reference sequence). Trimming pared 0 bases from V and 8 bases from J, leaving 8 bases between. For the CDR3, the DNA is TGTGCCAGCAGCTTGGGGACCCAAGAAAAACTGTTTTTT. Protein product: CASSLGTQEKLFF.

This clonotype was picked up a small number of times. The chain employs TRBV10-3 and TRBJ2-3; TRBD2 matches at 11 bases. CDR3 length: 18 amino acids. V shed 0 bases, J shed 2 bases, and the junction held 7 bases outside the gene matches. The germline V gene has CDR1 ENHRY and CDR2 SYGVKD. The CDR3 protein is CAISESTSGTSYTDTQYF. The CDR3 bases are TGTGCCATCAGTGAGTCGACTAGCGGGACTTCGTACACAGATACGCAGTATTTT.

The gene calls are TRBV25-1 and TRBJ1-2; tentatively, D is TRBD1 (5 bases). CDR1 is MGHDK and CDR2 is SYGVNS in the germline V gene. V was pared by 3 bases and J by 0 bases, with 14 bases between. The CDR3 totals 16 residues. CDR3 loop: CASSDGGGGANYGYTF. CDR3 nucleotide sequence: TGTGCCAGCAGTGACGGGGGGGGGGGTGCTAACTATGGCTACACCTTC.

In this sample, this clonotype turned up many times. The rearrangement links TRBV12-3 or TRBV12-4 to TRBJ1-1; maybe TRBD1 (6 bases). CDR3 length equals 14 residues. V gave up 3 bases and J gave up 1 base, with 9 bases separating them. The CDR3 loop reads CASSFQGKNTEAFF. The CDR3 bases are TGTGCCAGCAGTTTTCAGGGGAAGAACACTGAAGCTTTCTTT.

V is TRBV20-1 and J is TRBJ2-5, with 7 bases matching TRBD2. CDR1 is DFQATT, CDR2 SNEGSKA, per germline (reference sequence). The CDR3 covers 15 residues. V shed 3 bases, J shed 2 bases, and the junction held 9 bases outside the gene matches. The CDR3 DNA sequence: TGCAGTGCTAGCTCGGCGGGAGCAAGACAAGAGACCCAGTACTTC. Residues: CSASSAGARQETQYF.

The table lists this clonotype with many counts. This chain joins TRBV3-1 and TRBJ1-5, with 10 nucleotides matching TRBD1. Germline lookup yields CDR1 LGHDT and CDR2 YNNKEL (reference sequence). CDR3 size: 14 residues. V dropped 5 bases and J dropped 2; count of bases not matched to a gene: 0. The CDR3 DNA reads TGTGCCAGCAGCGGACAGGGGGGCAATCAGCCCCAGCATTTT. Translating it yields CASSGQGGNQPQHF.

The V call is TRBV11-2, the J call TRBJ2-3; D might be TRBD2 (5 bases). The CDR3 covers 15 residues. The V end was cut by 5 bases, the J end by 2 bases, with 14 bases between. Germline values: CDR1 SGHAT, CDR2 FQNNGV. The CDR3 bases are TGTGCCAGCAGCCTCGATTCGGGGTTCACAGATACGCAGTATTTT. Protein: CASSLDSGFTDTQYF.

This clonotype has at least ten counts. The rearrangement uses TRBV6-1 and TRBJ1-4, with D possibly being TRBD1 (6 bases). Trimming removed 0 bases at V and 6 bases at J, with 8 bases between. The CDR3 runs 14 residues. In germline, CDR1 is MNHNS, CDR2 SASEGT. The CDR3 region has the DNA TGTGCCAGCAGTGAAGCGGGGGCAGATGAAAAACTGTTTTTT. Its translation is CASSEAGADEKLFF.

This clonotype turned up a few times. The chain links TRBV19 to TRBJ1-2, with D possibly TRBD1 on 6 matching bases. From germline, CDR1 is LNHDA and CDR2 SQIVND (reference sequence). Trimming stripped 3 bases from V and 4 bases from J, with 12 bases between. The CDR3 is 14 amino acids. The CDR3 here is CASSIRGQGYGYTF. The CDR3 coding sequence is TGTGCCAGTAGTATCCGGGGGCAGGGCTATGGCTACACCTTC. The variable domain in full, completed from reference TRBV19 and TRBJ1-2, reads DGGITQSPKYLFRKEGQNVTLSCEQNLNHDAMYWYRQDPGQGLRLIYYSQIVNDFQKGDIAEGYSVSREKKESFPLTVTSAQKNPTAFYLCASSIRGQGYGYTFGSGTRLTVV.